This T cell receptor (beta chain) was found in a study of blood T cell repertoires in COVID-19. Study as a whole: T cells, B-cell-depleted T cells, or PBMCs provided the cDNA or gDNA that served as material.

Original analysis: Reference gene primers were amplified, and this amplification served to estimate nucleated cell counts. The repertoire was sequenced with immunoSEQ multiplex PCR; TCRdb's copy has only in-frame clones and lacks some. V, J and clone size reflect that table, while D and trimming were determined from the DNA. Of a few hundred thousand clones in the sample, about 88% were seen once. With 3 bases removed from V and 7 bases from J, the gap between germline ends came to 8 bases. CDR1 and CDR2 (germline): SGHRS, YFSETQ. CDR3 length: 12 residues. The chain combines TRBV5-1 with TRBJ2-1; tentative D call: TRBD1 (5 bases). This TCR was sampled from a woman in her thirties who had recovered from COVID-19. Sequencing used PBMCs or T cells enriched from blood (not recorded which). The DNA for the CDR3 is TGCGCCAGCAGCTCTCAGGGTAATGAGCAGTTCTTC. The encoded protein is CASSSQGNEQFF.